This T cell receptor beta chain was documented in a study of T cell responses to AZD1222 COVID-19 vaccine. Whole-study results and caveats: Vaccination with two AZD1222 doses was followed by a rise in Spike-specific TCR breadth and depth. Baseline serostatus was positive in only a handful of AZD1222 recipients. Per reports, nearly half of all spike-specific TCRs target regions that are unmutated in variants. It was only after the peak T cell response that any repertoires were sampled.

To note about this clone: The antigen is undetermined.

Some clones are missing from TCRdb's copy, which holds only in-frame ones; the method was immunoSEQ multiplex PCR. Of more than 150,000 clones listed, 85% to 95% are singletons. The V and J ends lost 2 bases and 6 bases, in that order; junction bases with no gene match: 5. This CDR3 region has 14 residues. Germline V gene data show CDR1 as PRHDT and CDR2 as FYEKMQ (reference sequence). Source: peripheral blood, taken on day 0 of AZD1222 vaccination. The TCR comes from an adult in good health. V usage is TRBV13 and J usage is TRBJ1-2; 8 bases match TRBD1. The CDR3 region is CASSLTGGVHGYTF. The DNA of the CDR3 is TGTGCCAGCAGCTTAACAGGGGGGGTTCATGGCTACACCTTC.